A selection of T cell receptor beta chains follows, all from one sample in a study of cytomegalovirus exposure and HLA in healthy donors. The protocol was immunoSEQ multiplex PCR, while the TCRdb copy is restricted to in-frame clones and leaves out a portion. The profile covers 150,000 to 200,000 clones, with about 78% appearing a single time and around 14% taken by the ten largest. The sample consisted of PBMCs. Source of these receptors: a woman aged 50 to 60 in good health and CMV-seropositive. The CDR3 runs from the conserved cysteine through the conserved F or W. D genes are given only for firm matches. Expanded clones get a size class; other rows say once, few or many, or leave the size out.

clone size | D gene | J gene | V gene | CDR3 length | CDR3 protein | CDR3 DNA
- | TRBD2 | TRBJ2-1 | TRBV29-1 | 13 | CSVSGGSYNEQFF | TGCAGCGTTAGCGGGGGCTCATACAATGAGCAGTTCTTC
- | TRBD1 | TRBJ1-1 | TRBV12-5 | 16 | CASGLVVGQMNTEAFF | TGTGCTAGTGGTTTGGTAGTGGGACAGATGAACACTGAAGCTTTCTTT
- | TRBD2 | TRBJ2-5 | TRBV4-1 | 19 | CASSLNLGKRGVRQETQYF | TGCGCCAGCAGCCTCAACTTGGGGAAGCGGGGAGTCCGCCAAGAGACCCAGTACTTC
- | TRBD1 | TRBJ2-7 | TRBV29-1 | 13 | CSVGTVSSYEQYF | TGCAGCGTAGGGACAGTAAGCTCCTACGAGCAGTACTTC
- | - | TRBJ1-1 | TRBV29-1 | 14 | CSVAGVGGKTEAFF | TGCAGCGTTGCGGGGGTAGGTGGGAAGACTGAAGCTTTCTTT
- | - | TRBJ2-1 | TRBV5-6 | 13 | CASSLVGYNEQFF | TGTGCCAGCAGCTTGGTCGGCTACAATGAGCAGTTCTTC
- | - | TRBJ2-5 | TRBV7-2 | 15 | CASSLSRGFQETQYF | TGTGCCAGCAGCTTATCTAGGGGGTTCCAAGAGACCCAGTACTTC
- | - | TRBJ1-2 | TRBV15 | 13 | CATSRDIGDGYTF | TGTGCCACCAGCAGAGACATAGGGGATGGCTACACCTTC
once | - | TRBJ2-2 | TRBV6-5 | 16 | CASSYPTGTNTGELFF | TGTGCCAGCAGTTACCCGACAGGAACGAACACCGGGGAGCTGTTTTTT
- | TRBD1 | TRBJ2-7 | TRBV6-5 | 13 | CASRSTGASEQYF | TGTGCCAGCAGATCGACAGGGGCGTCCGAGCAGTACTTC
once | TRBD2 | TRBJ2-3 | TRBV5-6 | 16 | CASSQIAGGSTDTQYF | TGTGCCAGCAGCCAAATAGCGGGGGGGAGCACAGATACGCAGTATTTT
- | - | TRBJ1-1 | TRBV19 | 16 | CASSISTEGYRTEAFF | TGTGCCAGTAGTATATCGACCGAGGGTTATCGAACTGAAGCTTTCTTT
- | - | TRBJ2-4 | TRBV10-3 | 17 | CAISESGSRQNKNIQYF | TGTGCCATCAGTGAGTCAGGCAGCCGACAAAATAAAAACATTCAGTACTTC
once | - | TRBJ1-5 | TRBV5-6 | 13 | CASSFQENQPQHF | TGTGCCAGCAGCTTCCAGGAAAATCAGCCCCAGCATTTT